This TCR beta chain was recovered during a study of shared clonotypes between healthy human individuals. Study-wide results and limits: As a rule, naive subsets had a larger estimated richness than memory subsets. It was observed that about 5% of naive CD4 clonotypes were shared across several donors.

The method was immunoSEQ multiplex PCR; TCRdb's version includes in-frame clones alone and lacks a portion of them. Of about 680,000 clones listed, about three quarters were seen once; the top ten hold around 1.8%. A note on this clone: Antigen specificity is unknown.

This receptor was identified in a woman younger than 45 in good health. The sample was memory CD4+ T cells sorted from blood. Subset reported: CD45RA-negative fraction.

The CDR3 reads CASSDPGTADTQYF. The CDR3 DNA follows: TGTGCCAGCAGTGACCCGGGGACTGCAGATACGCAGTATTTT. The rearrangement links TRBV25-1 to TRBJ2-3; D perhaps matches TRBD2 (6 bases). The CDR3 runs 14 residues. V lost 3 bases and J 4 bases, leaving 11 bases between the germline ends. Germline lookup yields CDR1 MGHDK and CDR2 SYGVNS.